The 25 T cell receptor beta chains given below trace back to one sample, sequenced in a study of beta chain features in type 1 diabetes (dated by TCRdb to the late 2010s). Receptor libraries were prepared by the immunoSEQ multiplex PCR assay. All of the isolated RNA was reverse transcribed with the High Capacity cDNA Reverse Transcription Kit, so expressed TCRB transcripts were sequenced. This is the immuneACCESS table as TCRdb keeps it, with only in-frame sequences that have V and J called. A part of the clones is gone; compared with another copy, unresolved V genes explain less than half, and the rest is unexplained. For this sample there are 200,000 to 250,000 clones; 27% appear just once. The ten top clones hold under 5% of the sample. What was sequenced was central memory CD4+ T cells from blood. These receptors were taken from a man aged 30-40 years in good health.

This clone has ten or more counts. V and J are TRBV29-1 and TRBJ2-3; 8 nucleotides match TRBD2. From germline, CDR1 is SQVTM and CDR2 ANQGSEA. J gave up 0 bases and V 6 bases, and 2 bases lay outside the gene matches. CDR3 length: 13 amino acids. In nucleotides, the CDR3 is TGCAGCGTGACTAGCGACAGCACAGATACGCAGTATTTT. Amino acid sequence: CSVTSDSTDTQYF.

The CDR3 sequence is CASSTIGREVDYEQYF. CDR3 bases: TGTGCCAGCAGCACCATTGGACGAGAGGTTGACTACGAGCAGTACTTC. The chain uses TRBV14 and TRBJ2-7, with D unclear. CDR3 length: 16 residues. Germline loops: CDR1 SGHDN, CDR2 FVKESK. The V end lost 5 bases, the J end lost 3 bases, and 20 bases lay between the germline ends.

This clone was found many times. This chain links TRBV5-6 with TRBJ2-3; unclear D gene. Looked up from germline, CDR1 is SGHDT and CDR2 is YYEEEE. Trimming took 4 bases from V and 4 from J, leaving 10 bases between them. The CDR3 is 13 residues long. This chain's CDR3 is CASSPAGADTQYF. The CDR3 nucleotides read TGTGCCAGCAGCCCCGCCGGCGCAGATACGCAGTATTTT.

For this clone: A much larger clone lies one base from this, so it may be a read error. The same CDR3 can be traced to other DNA sequences in this sample. The V call is TRBV5-4, the J call TRBJ2-5; no firm D call. The ends were cut back, 0 bases at V and 5 bases at J, with 2 bases in the middle. The CDR3 covers 11 residues. The germline CDR1 and CDR2 sequences are SGHNT and YYREEE (reference sequence). The CDR3, as DNA: TGTGCCAGCAGCTTGGAGGAGACCCAGTACTTC. Its protein product is CASSLEETQYF.

The genes are TRBV9 and TRBJ2-1; either TRBD1 or TRBD2 may fit D (5 bases each). Trimming left V 1 base short and J 8 bases short, with 10 bases between. This CDR3 is built from 13 residues. The V gene's germline CDR1 is SGDLS and CDR2 YYNGEE. The CDR3 DNA reads as TGTGCCAGCAGCGTAAGTATGGGGGATGAGCAGTTCTTC. Translated, it gives CASSVSMGDEQFF. The whole variable domain, remainder taken from reference TRBV9 and TRBJ2-1, is DSGVTQTPKHLITATGQRVTLRCSPRSGDLSVYWYQQSLDQGLQFLIQYYNGEERAKGNILERFSAQQFPDLHSELNLSSLELGDSALYFCASSVSMGDEQFFGPGTRLTVL.

This clone was seen a few times. This CDR3 is also generated by other DNA sequences in the sample. The chain couples TRBV5-4 to TRBJ1-2, with D perhaps matching TRBD1 (5 bases). The CDR3 has 13 residues. Trimming left V 0 bases short and J 5 bases short, with 8 bases between. The germline V gene encodes CDR1 SGHNT and CDR2 YYREEE (reference sequence). CDR3: CASSLAGNYGYTF. The CDR3 DNA follows: TGTGCCAGCAGCTTGGCAGGGAATTATGGCTACACCTTC.

The gene calls are TRBV7-9 and TRBJ2-4; D assignment may be TRBD1 or TRBD2 (6 bases each). Germline-derived CDR1 and CDR2 are SEHNR and FQNEAQ (reference sequence). The V and J ends lost 3 bases and 8 bases respectively, with 17 bases between them. The CDR3 sequence is 15 residues long. The DNA of the CDR3 is TGTGCCAGCAGCTTGCTCCGATACAGGGAGGACATTCAGTACTTC. Amino acid sequence: CASSLLRYREDIQYF. Combining the CDR3 with reference TRBV7-9 and TRBJ2-4 gives the whole variable domain DTGVSQNPRHKITKRGQNVTFRCDPISEHNRLYWYRQTLGQGPEFLTYFQNEAQLEKSRLLSDRFSAERPKGSFSTLEIQRTEQGDSAMYLCASSLLRYREDIQYFGAGTRLSVL.

This clone was found a few times. This chain joins TRBV10-3 and TRBJ1-1; 7 nucleotides agree with TRBD1. In germline, CDR1 is ENHRY, CDR2 SYGVKD. Unmatched junction bases numbered 4, after V lost 7 bases and J lost 5 bases. The CDR3 sequence is 12 residues long. The CDR3 sequence: CAIKTGETEAFF. In DNA form, the CDR3 reads TGTGCCATCAAAACAGGGGAAACTGAAGCTTTCTTT.

This clone was detected a few times. Written as DNA, the CDR3 is TGTGCCTGGAGTGGCGGGGGGAACACAGATACGCAGTATTTT. Amino acid sequence: CAWSGGGNTDTQYF. The chain links TRBV30 to TRBJ2-3; 8 bases are a match to TRBD2. The germline gives CDR1 GTSNPN, CDR2 SVGIG (reference sequence). This CDR3 region has 14 residues. Trimming at V came to 1 base and at J to 2 bases, leaving 2 bases not matched to a gene.

Only a few counts were recorded for this clone. This rearrangement joins TRBV11-2 to TRBJ1-1; possible D gene TRBD1, 5 bases. The V end was cut by 3 bases, the J end by 11 bases, with 13 bases between. CDR1 is SGHAT, CDR2 FQNNGV, per germline. This CDR3 contains 12 residues. The CDR3 DNA reads TGTGCCAGCAGCTTGGGGACTATAGGGGCTTTCTTT. Amino acid sequence: CASSLGTIGAFF.

This clone was found a few times. This sequence joins TRBV7-2 and TRBJ2-2; 12 bases agree with TRBD1. CDR1 is SGHTA, CDR2 FQGNSA, per germline. This CDR3 has 16 amino acids. Unmatched junction bases numbered 7, after V lost 5 bases and J lost 6 bases. CDR3 amino acids: CASSRPGQGAAGELFF. The CDR3 DNA reads as TGTGCCAGCAGCCGACCGGGACAGGGGGCTGCCGGGGAGCTGTTTTTT.

This chain joins TRBV11-2 and TRBJ2-7; 8 bases are a match to TRBD1. The CDR3 totals 13 residues. The trim removed 5 bases at V and 7 bases at J, leaving 7 bases unmatched. The germline V gene has CDR1 SGHAT and CDR2 FQNNGV. In nucleotides, the CDR3 is TGTGCCAGCAGCCCGGACAGGGTCCGGGAGCAGTACTTC. Amino acids: CASSPDRVREQYF.

This clone has only a few counts. The CDR3 DNA follows: TGTGCCAGCAGCTTAGGTCAGGGGGTATCCTACGAGCAGTACTTC. Amino acids: CASSLGQGVSYEQYF. The V call is TRBV7-2, the J call TRBJ2-7; 7 nucleotides match TRBD1. This CDR3 spans 15 amino acids. Germline V CDR1 and CDR2: SGHTA, FQGNSA. V gave up 1 base and J gave up 1 base; unmatched junction bases: 4. The variable domain in full, with the rest retrieved from reference TRBV7-2 and TRBJ2-7, is GAGVSQSPSNKVTEKGKDVELRCDPISGHTALYWYRQSLGQGLEFLIYFQGNSAPDKSGLPSDRFSAERTGGSVSTLTIQRTQQEDSAVYLCASSLGQGVSYEQYFGPGTRLTVT.

This clone has just a few counts. This chain joins TRBV25-1 and TRBJ2-1; D gene uncertain. Germline V CDR1 and CDR2: MGHDK, SYGVNS. This CDR3 contains 13 residues. V gave up 5 bases and J gave up 6 bases, with 11 bases separating them. CDR3 region: CASSPHPRNEQFF. CDR3 sequence (DNA): TGTGCCAGCAGTCCACACCCGCGCAATGAGCAGTTCTTC.

This clone has a count of ten or more. The chain uses TRBV7-2 and TRBJ2-7, with a weak D call TRBD1 (6 bases). This CDR3 is 15 amino acids long. Germline V gene data show CDR1 as SGHTA and CDR2 as FQGNSA. V was pared by 8 bases and J by 5 bases, with 22 bases between. CDR3 in amino acids: CASAKAAGEIHEQYF. For the CDR3, the DNA is TGTGCCAGCGCCAAGGCGGCAGGGGAAATCCACGAGCAGTACTTC. Combining the CDR3 with reference TRBV7-2 and TRBJ2-7 gives the whole variable domain GAGVSQSPSNKVTEKGKDVELRCDPISGHTALYWYRQSLGQGLEFLIYFQGNSAPDKSGLPSDRFSAERTGGSVSTLTIQRTQQEDSAVYLCASAKAAGEIHEQYFGPGTRLTVT.

This clone came up once. V is TRBV29-1 and J is TRBJ1-2, with 7 bases lining up with TRBD1. V lost 6 bases to trimming and J lost 4 bases; unmatched junction nucleotides: 8. This CDR3 has 13 residues. The germline CDR1 and CDR2 sequences are SQVTM and ANQGSEA. The CDR3, as DNA: TGCAGCGTGGATAAACAGGGGAGCTATGGCTACACCTTC. This gives the protein CSVDKQGSYGYTF.

As concerns this clone: A much larger clone differs by one base, so this may be a read error. This chain uses TRBV30 with TRBJ2-5, with 11 positions matching TRBD1. V lost 0 bases and J lost 4; bases outside the gene matches: 4. The CDR3 spans 15 residues. Germline V gene sequence: CDR1 GTSNPN, CDR2 SVGIG (reference sequence). The CDR3 is CAWSVFGQGAETQYF. The CDR3 nucleotides are TGTGCCTGGAGTGTCTTTGGACAGGGGGCAGAGACCCAGTACTTC.

This clone was detected once. This chain uses TRBV30 with TRBJ2-7; tentative D call: TRBD2 (6 bases). The V end lost 2 bases, the J end lost 7 bases, and 15 bases lay between the germline ends. The CDR3 extends over 13 amino acids. Germline V gives CDR1 GTSNPN, CDR2 SVGIG (reference sequence). CDR3 DNA: TGTGCCTGGAGTATGACGGAGGGGCGGGAGCAGTACTTC. It codes for CAWSMTEGREQYF.

This clone was counted a few times. The chain recombines TRBV5-1 with TRBJ2-1; perhaps TRBD2 as D (5 bases). CDR1 is SGHRS, CDR2 YFSETQ, per germline. The CDR3 length is 14 residues. V lost 3 bases and J lost 8, with 15 bases in between. CDR3 sequence: CASSYSVAVDEQFF. CDR3 in DNA: TGCGCCAGCAGCTATAGCGTGGCGGTGGATGAGCAGTTCTTC.

The table lists this clone with many counts. The V gene is TRBV7-6, the J gene TRBJ2-2, with 12 bases lining up with TRBD1. V lost 2 bases to trimming and J lost 5 bases; unmatched junction nucleotides: 6. There are 17 residues in the CDR3. Germline CDR1 and CDR2: SGHVS and FNYEAQ. CDR3 in amino acids: CASSLFGDRGRTGELFF. In DNA form, the CDR3 reads TGTGCCAGCAGCTTATTTGGGGACAGGGGGCGAACCGGGGAGCTGTTTTTT.

The chain joins TRBV7-9 to TRBJ2-5; TRBD1 aligns across 7 bases. Trimming removed 3 bases from V and 5 bases from J; junction bases left unmatched: 6. CDR1 SEHNR and CDR2 FQNEAQ come from the germline V gene (reference sequence). The CDR3 loop spans 14 amino acids. The CDR3 sequence is CASSFADRAETQYF. In nucleotides, the CDR3 is TGTGCCAGCAGCTTCGCTGACAGGGCCGAGACCCAGTACTTC.

This clone has more than one count but fewer than ten. The chain carries TRBV7-2 and TRBJ2-1; 8 bases align to TRBD2. The CDR3 has 15 residues. With V trimmed by 1 base and J by 3 bases, 2 bases remained unmatched. Germline assignment: CDR1 SGHTA and CDR2 FQGNSA. Written as DNA, the CDR3 is TGTGCCAGCAGCTTAGAACTAGCGGTCTACAATGAGCAGTTCTTC. It codes for CASSLELAVYNEQFF.

The CDR3 coding sequence is TGTGCCAGCAGCTTCTCTCAGGCTAACAATGAGCAGTTCTTC. It translates to CASSFSQANNEQFF. The genes are TRBV5-4 and TRBJ2-1; D not certain. The CDR3 totals 14 residues. V was pared by 2 bases and J by 5 bases, with 11 bases between. CDR1 is SGHNT, CDR2 YYREEE, per germline (reference sequence).

This sequence joins TRBV7-6 and TRBJ2-1; D call uncertain. Germline assignment: CDR1 SGHVS and CDR2 FNYEAQ. The CDR3 covers 14 residues. V gave up 1 base and J gave up 5 bases, with 9 bases separating them. The CDR3 nucleotides are TGTGCCAGCAGCTTAGGGATCTTCGACAATGAGCAGTTCTTC. Its translation is CASSLGIFDNEQFF.

This chain joins TRBV25-1 and TRBJ2-7, with 10 bases fitting TRBD2. CDR1 and CDR2 from the germline V gene are MGHDK and SYGVNS. Trimming removed 2 bases from V and 5 bases from J; junction bases left unmatched: 6. CDR3 length equals 15 residues. CDR3 coding DNA: TGTGCCAGCAGTGAAGTAGCGGGAGGAACTAACGAGCAGTACTTC. Translating it yields CASSEVAGGTNEQYF.